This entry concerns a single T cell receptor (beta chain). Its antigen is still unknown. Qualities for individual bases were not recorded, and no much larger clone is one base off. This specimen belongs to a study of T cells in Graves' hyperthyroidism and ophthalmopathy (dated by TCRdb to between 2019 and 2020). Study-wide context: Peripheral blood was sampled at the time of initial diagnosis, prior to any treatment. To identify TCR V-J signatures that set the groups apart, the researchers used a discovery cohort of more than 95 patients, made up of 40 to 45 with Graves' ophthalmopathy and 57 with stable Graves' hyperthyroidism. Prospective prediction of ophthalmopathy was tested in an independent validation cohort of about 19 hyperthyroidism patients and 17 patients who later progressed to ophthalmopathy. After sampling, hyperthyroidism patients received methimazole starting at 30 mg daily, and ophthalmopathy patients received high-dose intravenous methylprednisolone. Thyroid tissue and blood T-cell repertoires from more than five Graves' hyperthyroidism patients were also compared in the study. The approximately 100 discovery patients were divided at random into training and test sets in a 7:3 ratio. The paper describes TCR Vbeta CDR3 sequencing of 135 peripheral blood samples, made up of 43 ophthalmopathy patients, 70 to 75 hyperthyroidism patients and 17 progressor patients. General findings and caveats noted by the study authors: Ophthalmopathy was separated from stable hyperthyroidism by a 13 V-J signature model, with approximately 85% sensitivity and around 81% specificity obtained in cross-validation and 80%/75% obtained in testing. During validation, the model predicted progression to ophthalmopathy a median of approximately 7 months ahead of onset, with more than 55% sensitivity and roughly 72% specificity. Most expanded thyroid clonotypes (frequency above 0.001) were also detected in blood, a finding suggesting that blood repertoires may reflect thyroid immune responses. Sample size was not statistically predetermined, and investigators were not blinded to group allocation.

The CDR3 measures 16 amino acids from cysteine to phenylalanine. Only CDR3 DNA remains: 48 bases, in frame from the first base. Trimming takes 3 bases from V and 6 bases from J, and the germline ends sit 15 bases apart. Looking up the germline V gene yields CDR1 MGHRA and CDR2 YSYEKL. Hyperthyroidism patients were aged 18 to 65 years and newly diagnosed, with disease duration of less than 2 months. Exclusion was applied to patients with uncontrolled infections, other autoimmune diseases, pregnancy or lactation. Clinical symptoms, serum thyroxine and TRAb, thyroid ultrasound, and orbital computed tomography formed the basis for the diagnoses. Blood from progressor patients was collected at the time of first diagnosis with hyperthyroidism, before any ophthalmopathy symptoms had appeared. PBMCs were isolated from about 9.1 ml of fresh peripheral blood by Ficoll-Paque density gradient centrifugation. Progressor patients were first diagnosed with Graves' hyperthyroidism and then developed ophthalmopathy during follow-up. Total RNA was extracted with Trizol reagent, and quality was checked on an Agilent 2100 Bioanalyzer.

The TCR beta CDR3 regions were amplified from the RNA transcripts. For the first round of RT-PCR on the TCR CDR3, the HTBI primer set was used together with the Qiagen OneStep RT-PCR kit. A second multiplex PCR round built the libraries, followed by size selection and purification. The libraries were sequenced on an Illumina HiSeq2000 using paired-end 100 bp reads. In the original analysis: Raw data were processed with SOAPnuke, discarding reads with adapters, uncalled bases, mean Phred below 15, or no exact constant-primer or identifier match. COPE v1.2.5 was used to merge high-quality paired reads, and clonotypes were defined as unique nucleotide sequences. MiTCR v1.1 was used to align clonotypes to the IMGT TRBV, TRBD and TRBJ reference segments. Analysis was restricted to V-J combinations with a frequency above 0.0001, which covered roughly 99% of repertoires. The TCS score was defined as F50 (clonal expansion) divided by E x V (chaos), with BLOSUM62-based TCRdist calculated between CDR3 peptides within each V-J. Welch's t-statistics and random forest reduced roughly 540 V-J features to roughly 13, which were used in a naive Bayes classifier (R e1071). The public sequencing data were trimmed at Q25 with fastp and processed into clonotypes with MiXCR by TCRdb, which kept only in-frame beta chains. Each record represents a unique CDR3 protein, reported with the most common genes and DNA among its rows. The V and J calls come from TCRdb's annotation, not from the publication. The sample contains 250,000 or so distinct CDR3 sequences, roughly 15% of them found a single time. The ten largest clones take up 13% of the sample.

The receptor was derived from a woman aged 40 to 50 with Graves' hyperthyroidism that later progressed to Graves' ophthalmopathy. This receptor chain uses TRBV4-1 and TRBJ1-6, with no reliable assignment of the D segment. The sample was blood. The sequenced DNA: TGCGCCAGCAGCCAGACGTTTAGTGTAGTTAATTCACCCCTCCACTTT. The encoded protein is CASSQTFSVVNSPLHF.